This record covers a single T cell receptor (beta chain). Its antigen specificity is not known. The record has no base qualities; no much larger clone is one base away. Receptors were amplified or captured by the immunoSEQ multiplex PCR assay. A mixture of 60 forward primers for TCR Vbeta segments and 13 reverse primers for TCR Jbeta segments was used in the multiplex PCR. The CDR3 region of rearranged TCR beta genes was amplified from genomic DNA with a multiplex PCR assay. On the Illumina HiSeq System, the amplified TCR beta libraries were sequenced as 87-base-pair reads. The authors' analysis ran thus. A later analysis counted approximately 76 million unique TCR beta chains across the 550 to 700 repertoires, and some 11 million of these chains were shared by at least two donors. A nearest-neighbor algorithm error-corrected the raw reads and collapsed the reads into unique sequences, merging closely related sequences to remove PCR and sequencing errors. Alignment of CDR3 sequences to IMGT reference sequences was used to assign V, D and J gene segments. For a sequence to be retained, at least a six-nucleotide match to both a V gene segment and a J gene segment was required. Rearrangements were called productive when the CDR3 lacked stop codons and stayed in frame with V and J; all others were non-productive. CDR3 was defined by IMGT convention, running from the second conserved V-encoded cysteine to the conserved J-encoded phenylalanine. The earlier analysis of 587 of the donors excluded any sequence lacking an unambiguous match to a single V gene segment. An earlier analysis of about 590 of the donors classified V segments as functional when productive rearrangements were above 56.7% and as segregating when the standard deviation between donors was above 5%. A statistical classification framework was developed to diagnose cytomegalovirus status using the catalog of TCR beta chain sequences. A later analysis assigned V and J genes by comparing TCR nucleotide sequences with IMGT/GENE-DB human TR gene sequences. In a later analysis, CDR3 sequences and most-parsimonious VDJ recombination scenarios were assigned using the TCRdist pipeline. In a later analysis, each TCR beta chain was defined by its CDR3 amino acid sequence together with its V-gene family, and reads without a unique V-gene family were excluded. In a later analysis, a few hundred highly shared, low-generation-probability nucleotide sequences were removed to address suspected cross-contamination and a sequencing artifact. A later analysis calculated a clonal expansion index for each public chain from normalized within-repertoire ranks of inferred template counts. In a later analysis, generation probabilities were computed with a VDJ recombination model fitted to out-of-frame rearrangements, and the resulting probabilities were checked against IGoR. Hypergeometric tests were used in a later analysis to score TCR-TCR, TCR-HLA and TCR-CMV co-occurrence, with a repertoire-size bias correction applied to the TCR pairs. In a later analysis, false discovery rates were estimated by permuting HLA or CMV assignments 20 times. In a later analysis, co-occurring TCRs were grouped using DBSCAN, with TCRdist sequence similarity added in when clustering inside HLA-allele-positive subsets. Co-occurrence clustering excluded repertoires with fewer than 30,000 or more than 120,000 public chains, plus five with anomalous nucleotide sharing. TCRdb re-hosts the immuneACCESS table, in-frame sequences only. Its copies lack some clones; in the studies checked, an unresolved V gene accounts for under half of them, and the cause for the rest is not known. The DNA gave D and trimming, while V, J and clone size come from that table. In all, the sample holds 90,000 to 120,000 clones, and around 77% of those were seen once. Less than 2.5% of the sample is in the top ten clones.

V gives up 5 bases and J gives up 4 bases, and the segment between their germline ends measures 11 bases. CDR3 length: 13 amino acids, cysteine to phenylalanine. Just CDR3 DNA is preserved here, 39 bases in frame from base 1. The germline V gene sets CDR1 to SGHAT and CDR2 to FQNNGV. This record comes from a study of cytomegalovirus exposure and HLA in healthy donors (TCRdb year 2017). The study in broad terms: An earlier analysis of about 530 of the donors reported 276 Gb of sequence data and some 110 million unique TCR beta sequences obtained from about 200 million T cells. Among 300 to 500 genotyped donors of the cohort, an average of approximately 220,000 unique TCR beta nucleotide sequences was sequenced per donor, of which about 18% were non-productive. HLA typing covered class I and class II loci at four-digit resolution. To predict cytomegalovirus infection status, the study combined high-throughput TCR immunosequencing, statistical association of individual TCRs with disease status, and machine learning. To study patterns of TCR occurrence, a later analysis re-analyzed previously published TCR beta repertoires from hundreds of donors and added high-resolution HLA genotyping. A separate validation cohort of roughly 130 different subjects was used in addition to the approximately 640-subject first cohort. Typing coverage differed by locus: A, B, C, DRB1 and DQB1 were typed in about 620-640 donors, DQA1 in 500 to 550, DPA1 in 600 to 610, and DPB1 in just under 480. The study used immunosequencing to profile the T cell repertoires of about 670 subjects and linked those repertoires to cytomegalovirus serostatus. In the later analysis, no new phenotypic data were used to find candidate immune exposures; instead, reliance was placed on TCR beta sequences and their occurrence across donors. Every discovery cohort repertoire had been produced on one sequencing platform. The genetic ancestry cluster associated with self-reported Caucasian donors included 65% to 90% of the 398 genotyped donors. The study aimed to test whether signatures of past pathogen exposure could be identified by cataloging public T cell receptors. Genome-wide SNP genotypes for about 65% of the 666 donors were used in a later genetic analysis, which treated that subset as a discovery cohort. An early release covering about 600 HLA-typed donors comprised about 290 gigabases of sequencing data and some 79 million unique TCR sequences. Because of strong linkage in the cohort, roughly five DR-DQ haplotypes were treated as single units for association and clustering. In an earlier analysis of roughly 600 of the donors, high-throughput TCR beta sequencing was used to judge whether each TCR beta V gene segment behaved as functional or pseudogenic. Donor age, sex, ethnicity and CMV serostatus were compiled alongside the repertoire data.

Results and caveats for the whole study, not just this receptor: The only immune exposure information available for the cohort was CMV serostatus. A few of the identified cytomegalovirus-associated TCR beta chains were confirmed in vitro to be specific for cytomegalovirus antigens. The presence/absence analyses assumed that sequencing depth was roughly uniform across donors, and that assumption may not be true. Because the 87-base-pair reads could not distinguish some IMGT-functional V segments, including TRBV6-2 and TRBV6-3, those segments were excluded. The study gave a list of 150 to 200 TCR beta chains associated with cytomegalovirus. It was suggested by the authors that the approach could potentially be generalized to other disease states and immunological phenotypes. The classifier was reported to diagnose cytomegalovirus status with high specificity and sensitivity in both the original cohort and the validation cohort. Only TCR beta chains were sequenced in this cohort, and the absence of alpha or paired-chain data limited detectable features. According to a later analysis, most CMV-associated TCR beta chains appeared to be HLA-restricted, and the HLA associations seemed to be driven largely by CMV exposure. A further reported finding was that TCR beta sequences accurately predicted the HLA-A and HLA-B alleles for most subjects in the first cohort. While some public TCRs were present in many individuals, most TCR sequences turned up only very rarely across donors. A group of highly shared sequence variants was considered likely to be a technical artifact of the sequencing pipeline. Because HLA typing was unavailable for some donors at each locus, only the typed subset was used in association tests. Because counts were too low, seventeen rarely observed V segments, including chromosome 9 orphons, were excluded from the earlier analysis of several hundred of the donors. Compared with equally common non-associated chains, HLA-associated TCR beta chains in a later analysis were more clonally expanded and had lower generation probabilities. A later analysis reported that several top co-occurrence clusters appeared linked to parvovirus B19, influenza, CMV and Epstein-Barr virus. In a later genetic analysis, a missense DCLRE1C variant was associated with V-gene and J-gene trimming of TCR beta chains, and the association was replicated in an independent cohort. In a later genetic analysis, fewer N-insertions in productive TCRs were reported among donors in an Asian-associated ancestry cluster than the roughly 700-donor mean. According to a later analysis, TCR association rates differed among HLA loci, with DRB1 alleles showing the most associated TCRs and HLA-C alleles showing the fewest. Specific HLA alleles were associated with 18,000 or so TCR beta sequences at a false discovery rate of 0.05 in a later analysis. Strong co-occurrence of HLA alleles, especially DR and DQ, made assigning TCR associations to individual alleles difficult. In an earlier analysis of around 500 of the donors, most TCR beta V segments appeared in productive rearrangements about 87% or about 30% of the time, broadly matching IMGT annotations. Correlated functional status among segregating V segments might reflect linkage disequilibrium, but an unknown experimental factor could not be ruled out.

The cohort consisted of hundreds of healthy bone marrow donors. At the time of sampling, every cohort member was nominally healthy, though immune exposures that went unrecorded were likely present. The donor was CMV seronegative and was included in the group of under 450 seronegative cohort members. Each donor provided a peripheral blood sample, and peripheral blood mononuclear cells were used for TCR beta sequencing. The Qiagen DNeasy Blood Extraction Kit was used to extract genomic DNA from the blood cell samples. The TCR sequence derives from a young man in good health and CMV-seronegative. The specimen sequenced was PBMCs. The chain employs TRBV11-2 and TRBJ1-2; D gene: possibly TRBD1, on 6 matching bases. Here the CDR3 is given as CASSLTGSYGYTF. DNA sequence: TGTGCCAGCAGCCTCACAGGGTCCTATGGCTACACCTTC.